The 23 T cell receptor beta chains presented below share a single source sample, sequenced in a study of CD8+ T cells in alopecia areata. Sequencing templates came from extracted RNA that was reverse transcribed into cDNA. Assay: immunoSEQ multiplex PCR; the TCRdb copy retains only in-frame clones and omits some. The sample shows around 250,000 clones, approximately 61% of them seen only once. Sample: CD4+ T cells sorted from blood, taken at week 0. Receptors were obtained from a human donor with alopecia areata.

This chain uses TRBV19 with TRBJ1-1, with D possibly TRBD1 on 5 matching bases. In germline, CDR1 is LNHDA, CDR2 SQIVND (reference sequence). The CDR3 has 15 amino acids. Deletions cut 5 bases from V and 4 bases from J, with 17 bases between. CDR3 DNA sequence: TGTGCCAGTAGTGTGGGATTTCGAGGGGCCACTGAAGCTTTCTTT. Protein product: CASSVGFRGATEAFF.

The chain carries TRBV7-2 and TRBJ2-7, with no clear D. This CDR3 contains 14 residues. Germline CDR1 is SGHTA and CDR2 is FQGNSA. Deletions cut 0 bases from V and 1 base from J, with 7 bases between. CDR3 residues: CASSLAGRSYEQYF. The CDR3 bases are TGTGCCAGCAGCTTAGCAGGCCGGTCCTACGAGCAGTACTTC.

The chain has TRBV30 and TRBJ1-5; D not resolved. The germline CDR1 and CDR2 sequences are GTSNPN and SVGIG (reference sequence). This CDR3 contains 14 residues. Trimming stripped 0 bases from V and 2 bases from J, with 8 bases between. The CDR3 sequence is CAWSVGMGNQPQHF. The CDR3 DNA is TGTGCCTGGAGTGTAGGTATGGGCAATCAGCCCCAGCATTTT.

The chain is built from TRBV7-2 and TRBJ1-4; D is ambiguous. Germline CDR1 and CDR2: SGHTA and FQGNSA. This CDR3 is 13 amino acids long. V was clipped by 6 bases and J by 5 bases, with 10 bases between them. The CDR3 DNA reads as TGTGCCAGCAGACTGGGAGGGAATGAAAAACTGTTTTTT. Translated: CASRLGGNEKLFF.

The chain couples TRBV25-1 to TRBJ1-2; TRBD1 might be the D (6 bases). The V gene lost 1 base and the J gene lost 2 bases, with 8 bases spanning the gap. This CDR3 comprises 14 residues. Germline CDR1 is MGHDK and CDR2 is SYGVNS. The CDR3 sequence is CASSEFGQNYGYTF. The CDR3 coding sequence is TGTGCCAGCAGTGAATTCGGACAGAACTATGGCTACACCTTC.

The V gene is TRBV23-1, the J gene TRBJ1-2; D might be TRBD1 (5 bases). Being an ORF, TRBV23-1 has a function that is uncertain. Trimming removed 5 bases from V and 0 bases from J, with 16 bases in between. The CDR3 contains 16 residues. CDR3 nucleotides: TGCGCCAGCAGTGGGGGGGTCTCCACTCCTAACTATGGCTACACCTTC. Residues: CASSGGVSTPNYGYTF.

CDR3 nucleotide sequence: TGCGCCAGCAGCTTGAACGCAGGGGTACAGGAGACCCAGTACTTC. Protein sequence: CASSLNAGVQETQYF. V is TRBV5-1 and J is TRBJ2-5; TRBD1 is a possible D gene (6 bases). Germline V gene lookup returns CDR1 SGHRS and CDR2 YFSETQ. CDR3 length: 15 amino acids. V lost 1 base to trimming and J lost 5 bases, with 15 bases between them.

The chain is built from TRBV18 and TRBJ2-7, with 10 bases identical to TRBD1. The CDR3 length is 14 residues. The germline CDR1 and CDR2 sequences are KGHSH and LQKENI. Trimming cost V 5 bases and J 3 bases; bases outside gene matches: 4. The CDR3 DNA is TGTGCCAGCTCATCAGGACAGGGGGGCTACGAGCAGTACTTC. Encoded protein: CASSSGQGGYEQYF.

This sequence joins TRBV20-1 and TRBJ2-1; D not certain. V lost 6 bases to trimming and J lost 8 bases, with 11 bases between them. The CDR3 length is 11 residues. Germline V gene lookup returns CDR1 DFQATT and CDR2 SNEGSKA (reference sequence). The chain's CDR3 is CSALNVDEQFF. The CDR3 DNA reads TGCAGTGCCCTGAACGTGGATGAGCAGTTCTTC.

The rearrangement joins TRBV13 to TRBJ2-3; TRBD2 matches 10 bases. Germline V gene data show CDR1 as PRHDT and CDR2 as FYEKMQ (reference sequence). This CDR3 spans 16 amino acids. The junction had 8 bases not matched to a gene; V was cut back by 5 bases and J by 3 bases. In DNA form, the CDR3 reads TGTGCCAGCAGCCAGAGAGCGGGGGGGCAGACAGATACGCAGTATTTT. Its protein is CASSQRAGGQTDTQYF.

The CDR3: CASSTRLAGNTGELFF. As DNA, the CDR3 is TGTGCCAGTAGTACGCGACTAGCGGGTAACACCGGGGAGCTGTTTTTT. The chain links TRBV19 to TRBJ2-2; 10 bases agree with TRBD2. CDR1 is LNHDA, CDR2 SQIVND, per germline (reference sequence). This CDR3 spans 16 amino acids. V lost 4 bases and J lost 2; bases outside the gene matches: 4.

This clone has only one observation. The rearrangement joins TRBV5-6 to TRBJ2-3; no clear D. Germline lookup yields CDR1 SGHDT and CDR2 YYEEEE. V lost 3 bases to trimming and J lost 0 bases, with 11 bases between them. The CDR3 extends over 15 amino acids. CDR3 sequence (DNA): TGTGCCAGCAGCTCAGGACGCCGGAGCACAGATACGCAGTATTTT. This sequence encodes CASSSGRRSTDTQYF.

In its sample, this clone was seen many times. The rearrangement joins TRBV7-9 to TRBJ1-4; D unclear. V was clipped by 0 bases and J by 8 bases, with 13 bases between them. The CDR3 is 15 residues long. Germline values: CDR1 SEHNR, CDR2 FQNEAQ (reference sequence). CDR3 in amino acids: CASSLAEGIGEKLFF. CDR3 sequence (DNA): TGTGCCAGCAGCTTAGCGGAAGGGATTGGAGAAAAACTGTTTTTT.

V and J are TRBV5-1 and TRBJ2-3, with D possibly matching TRBD1 (6 bases). The germline V and J ends were trimmed by 1 base and 5 bases, with 14 bases remaining between them. Germline CDR1 SGHRS, CDR2 YFSETQ. The CDR3 consists of 15 residues. The CDR3 coding sequence is TGCGCCAGCAGCTTGTCGGCAGGGGCGGGAGATACGCAGTATTTT. Translated, it gives CASSLSAGAGDTQYF.

V usage is TRBV6-5 and J usage is TRBJ2-7; 10 nucleotides match TRBD1. The germline V gene encodes CDR1 MNHEY and CDR2 SVGAGI. The CDR3 consists of 15 residues. The V segment lost 5 bases and the J segment 2 bases; nucleotides outside the gene matches: 6. CDR3 loop: CASSTTGTGAYEQYF. The CDR3 DNA sequence: TGTGCCAGCAGTACTACCGGGACAGGGGCCTACGAGCAGTACTTC.

The genes are TRBV29-1 and TRBJ2-5; 8 nucleotides line up with TRBD2. The ends lost 7 bases at V and 5 bases at J; junction bases unmatched: 6. Germline CDR1 and CDR2: SQVTM and ANQGSEA. This CDR3 contains 12 residues. The CDR3 loop reads CSALAGPETQYF. CDR3 DNA: TGCAGCGCCCTAGCGGGCCCCGAGACCCAGTACTTC.

The J gene is TRBJ1-6, the V gene TRBV7-3; TRBD1 is a possible D gene (6 bases). The CDR3 loop spans 15 amino acids. The germline CDR1 and CDR2 sequences are SGHTA and FQGTGA. V dropped 2 bases and J dropped 8 bases, with 13 bases sitting between them. The CDR3, as DNA: TGTGCCAGCAGCTTAGGGACACGGAAAGATTCACCCCTCCACTTT. It yields the protein CASSLGTRKDSPLHF.

The chain has TRBV18 and TRBJ1-1; 8 nucleotides match TRBD1. V was clipped by 3 bases and J by 0 bases; unmatched bases: 3. Germline lookup yields CDR1 KGHSH and CDR2 LQKENI. The CDR3 sequence is 15 residues long. The chain's CDR3 is CASSPKTGVNTEAFF. The CDR3 DNA sequence: TGTGCCAGCTCACCTAAGACAGGGGTGAACACTGAAGCTTTCTTT. Full variable domain (missing parts from reference TRBV18 and TRBJ1-1): NAGVMQNPRHLVRRRGQEARLRCSPMKGHSHVYWYRQLPEEGLKFMVYLQKENIIDESGMPKERFSAEFPKEGPSILRIQQVVRGDSAAYFCASSPKTGVNTEAFFGQGTRLTVV.

This clone was observed a handful of times. This chain uses TRBV11-2 with TRBJ2-7; D ambiguous. Trimming took off 1 base at V and 2 bases at J, with 0 bases between the two ends. The CDR3 runs 11 residues. The V gene's germline CDR1 is SGHAT and CDR2 FQNNGV. CDR3 DNA: TGTGCCAGCAGCTTAGCCTACGAGCAGTACTTC. Encoded protein: CASSLAYEQYF. Looking up the rest from reference TRBV11-2 and TRBJ2-7 gives the full variable domain: EAGVAQSPRYKIIEKRQSVAFWCNPISGHATLYWYQQILGQGPKLLIQFQNNGVVDDSQLPKDRFSAERLKGVDSTLKIQPAKLEDSAVYLCASSLAYEQYFGPGTRLTVT.

This clone was found a few times. The chain recombines TRBV6-5 with TRBJ2-5, with a possible D match to TRBD2 (6 bases). The germline V gene encodes CDR1 MNHEY and CDR2 SVGAGI. This CDR3 comprises 15 residues. V was pared by 6 bases and J by 5 bases, with 19 bases between. The CDR3 coding sequence is TGTGCCAGCAGACGTCGGGACTTGGGGTTGGAGACCCAGTACTTC. Translation gives CASRRRDLGLETQYF.

As DNA, the CDR3 is TGCAGCGTGCCGTTTGAAGGGTGGGAGACCCAGTACTTC. Protein product: CSVPFEGWETQYF. The chain links TRBV29-1 to TRBJ2-5; D gene ambiguous. Per the germline V gene, CDR1 is SQVTM and CDR2 is ANQGSEA. CDR3 length: 13 amino acids. V was cut by 6 bases and J by 5 bases, with 16 bases left in between.

This chain links TRBV25-1 with TRBJ2-5; the D gene could be TRBD1 or TRBD2 (5 bases each). This CDR3 is built from 14 residues. Trimming cost V 4 bases and J 5 bases, with 14 bases left between them. Germline lookup yields CDR1 MGHDK and CDR2 SYGVNS. Here the CDR3 reads CASSVPGRLETQYF. CDR3 nucleotides: TGTGCCAGCAGTGTTCCGGGGCGCCTGGAGACCCAGTACTTC.

This clone occurred a few times. V is TRBV29-1 and J is TRBJ2-3; D unresolved. In germline, CDR1 is SQVTM, CDR2 ANQGSEA. The CDR3 runs to 11 residues. V was cut by 3 bases and J by 4 bases, with 5 bases left in between. CDR3 loop: CSVDLADTQYF. The CDR3 region has the DNA TGCAGCGTTGATCTTGCAGATACGCAGTATTTT.